The sequence of this TCR beta chain was determined in a study of blood T cell repertoires in COVID-19. Study in general: The origin of the acute and convalescent COVID-19 samples was the United States, Italy and Spain. From T cells, B-cell-depleted T cells, or PBMCs came the material, which was cDNA or gDNA.

Generated by immunoSEQ multiplex PCR, the TCRdb table keeps only in-frame clones and is missing some. The profile shows 110,000 or so clones, around 85% of them singletons. The TCR comes from a man aged 65-85 years who had recovered from COVID-19. The sample comprised peripheral blood.

The CDR3: CASSLDRLHGYTF. Written as DNA, the CDR3 is TGTGCCAGCAGCTTAGACAGGCTTCATGGCTACACCTTC. V usage is TRBV11-1 and J usage is TRBJ1-2; TRBD1 might be the D (5 bases). V was clipped by 1 base and J by 6 bases, with 9 bases between them. The germline CDR1 and CDR2 sequences are SGHAT and FQDESV (reference sequence). The CDR3 consists of 13 residues. Supplemented by reference TRBV11-1 and TRBJ1-2, the full variable domain reads EAEVAQSPRYKITEKSQAVAFWCDPISGHATLYWYRQILGQGPELLVQFQDESVVDDSQLPKDRFSAERLKGVDSTLKIQPAELGDSAMYLCASSLDRLHGYTFGSGTRLTVV.